The rows below give T cell receptor beta chains drawn from one sample of a study of blood T cells in healthy people across ages. Via MiXCR, TCRdb re-called the 5' RACE reads, giving one row per CDR3 protein. This table has about 1.4 million distinct CDR3 sequences, 55% to 75% appearing once. Sequencing was performed on blood. These receptors were obtained from a man aged 18 to 35 in good health. Each CDR3 is given with its conserved first and last residue. Each record gives: clone size, D gene, V gene, J gene, CDR3 DNA, CDR3 protein. D genes are given only for firm matches. Expanded clones are given a class, and other clones once, few, many or no size at all.

size: few; D: -; V: TRBV4-1; J: TRBJ2-1; DNA: TGTGCCAGCAGCCAAGTGGGAGCGTACAATGAGCAGTTCTTC; CDR3: CASSQVGAYNEQFF
size: -; D: TRBD1; V: TRBV7-9; J: TRBJ1-4; DNA: TGTGCCAGCAGCTCCGACAGGGGGCGACGAGAAAAACTGTTTTTT; CDR3: CASSSDRGRREKLFF
size: many; D: TRBD2; V: TRBV29-1; J: TRBJ2-3; DNA: TGCAGCGTTGACAACCCTAGCGGGGGGACAGATACGCAGTATTTT; CDR3: CSVDNPSGGTDTQYF
size: -; D: -; V: TRBV7-2; J: TRBJ2-1; DNA: TGTGCCAGCAGCCTCCAGGGGATCGACAATGAGCAGTTCTTC; CDR3: CASSLQGIDNEQFF
size: -; D: -; V: TRBV20-1; J: TRBJ2-7; DNA: TGCAGTGCCCCTGAACTGTACGAGCAGTACTTC; CDR3: CSAPELYEQYF
size: many; D: -; V: TRBV27; J: TRBJ2-7; DNA: TGTGCCAGCAGTTCTCGCCTCAGCTCCTACGAGCAGTACTTC; CDR3: CASSSRLSSYEQYF
size: few; D: -; V: TRBV12-3/TRBV12-4; J: TRBJ1-6; DNA: TGTGCCAGCAGCCCGGGACACACAAGCTCCTATAATTCACCCCTCCACTTT; CDR3: CASSPGHTSSYNSPLHF
size: -; D: -; V: TRBV4-2; J: TRBJ2-3; DNA: TGTGCCAGCAGCCAAGAAAGACAGCTTCAGTATTTT; CDR3: CASSQERQLQYF
size: -; D: -; V: TRBV7-9; J: TRBJ2-1; DNA: TGTGCCAGCAGCCACGGACTTCTAGGTTACGGTGAGCAGTTCTTC; CDR3: CASSHGLLGYGEQFF
size: -; D: TRBD2; V: TRBV11-2; J: TRBJ2-7; DNA: TGTGCCAGCAGCCCAGGGACTAGCGGCCACGAGCAGTACTTC; CDR3: CASSPGTSGHEQYF
size: -; D: -; V: TRBV6-4; J: TRBJ2-3; DNA: TGTGCCAGCAGTCCGACTCTCAAGGCAGGATTGGACACAGATACGCAGTATTTT; CDR3: CASSPTLKAGLDTDTQYF
size: -; D: -; V: TRBV4-1; J: TRBJ1-6; DNA: TGCGCCAGCAGCCAAGAGAGCGGGACTTCACCCCTCCACTTT; CDR3: CASSQESGTSPLHF
size: few; D: -; V: TRBV25-1; J: TRBJ2-1; DNA: TGTGCCAGCAGTGAATATGGGCGGAAGGGCAATGAGCAGTTCTTC; CDR3: CASSEYGRKGNEQFF
size: -; D: TRBD1; V: TRBV25-1; J: TRBJ1-2; DNA: TGTGCCAGCAGTGATGTCAGGGGGCGAGATGGCTACACCTTC; CDR3: CASSDVRGRDGYTF
size: few; D: -; V: TRBV6-2/TRBV6-3; J: TRBJ2-5; DNA: TGTGCCAGCAGTTACAGACAGCGAGAGCAGTACTTC; CDR3: CASSYRQREQYF
size: -; D: -; V: TRBV5-1; J: TRBJ1-4; DNA: TGCGCCAGCAGCTTGGAAGCAGGGAGTAATGAAAAACTGTTTTTT; CDR3: CASSLEAGSNEKLFF
size: -; D: TRBD2; V: TRBV3-1; J: TRBJ2-5; DNA: TGTGCCAGCAGCCCAATCGGGACTAGGGGGGAGACCCAGTACTTC; CDR3: CASSPIGTRGETQYF
size: few; D: TRBD2; V: TRBV12-3/TRBV12-4; J: TRBJ2-7; DNA: TGTGCCAGCAGTTCGCTCCTTGGACTAGCGGGAGTAAACTACGAGCAGTACTTC; CDR3: CASSSLLGLAGVNYEQYF
size: few; D: -; V: TRBV27; J: TRBJ2-3; DNA: TGTGCCAGCAGTAAAATTGGTACAGATACGCAGTATTTT; CDR3: CASSKIGTDTQYF
size: few; D: -; V: TRBV9; J: TRBJ2-1; DNA: TGTGCCAGCAGCGTAGGAGAAGGCTCCTACAATGAGCAGTTCTTC; CDR3: CASSVGEGSYNEQFF
size: once; D: -; V: TRBV9; J: TRBJ1-6; DNA: TGTGCCAGCAGCGTGGCGGAAATTTATAATTCACCCCTCCACTTT; CDR3: CASSVAEIYNSPLHF
size: -; D: -; V: TRBV28; J: TRBJ2-5; DNA: TGTGCCAGCAGCCAGTTAGCTTTCCAAGAGACCCAGTACTTC; CDR3: CASSQLAFQETQYF
size: once; D: TRBD2; V: TRBV20-1; J: TRBJ2-1; DNA: TGCAGTGCTAGAGATCGGGGGGGGCTGGGGGTCAATGAGCAGTTCTTC; CDR3: CSARDRGGLGVNEQFF
size: few; D: -; V: TRBV29-1; J: TRBJ1-2; DNA: TGCAGCCCCGGGGACTACTATGGCTACACCTTC; CDR3: CSPGDYYGYTF
size: -; D: -; V: TRBV12-3/TRBV12-4; J: TRBJ1-3; DNA: TGTGCCAGCAGTTCAGAGGGAAACACCATATATTTT; CDR3: CASSSEGNTIYF
size: -; D: TRBD1; V: TRBV25-1; J: TRBJ1-2; DNA: TGTGCCAGCAGTGAGGGGACAGGGTGGCACTATGGCTACACCTTC; CDR3: CASSEGTGWHYGYTF